These 14 T cell receptor beta chains were sequenced from one sample in a study of blood T cell repertoires in COVID-19. The table came from immunoSEQ multiplex PCR; TCRdb's copy has only in-frame clones and leaves some out. Among approximately 210,000 clones, 89% were seen once, and the ten largest hold about 5%. What was sequenced was peripheral blood. These receptors all stem from a woman aged 40 to 50 with acute or convalescent COVID-19.

This clone has only one observation. This chain connects TRBV7-2 to TRBJ1-2; D call uncertain. The V end was cut by 5 bases, the J end by 0 bases, with 13 bases between. Germline assignment: CDR1 SGHTA and CDR2 FQGNSA. The CDR3 totals 15 residues. The CDR3 region is CASSRGSQSNYGYTF. As DNA, the CDR3 is TGTGCCAGCAGCCGCGGCAGTCAATCTAACTATGGCTACACCTTC. Full variable domain (rest looked up from reference TRBV7-2 and TRBJ1-2): GAGVSQSPSNKVTEKGKDVELRCDPISGHTALYWYRQSLGQGLEFLIYFQGNSAPDKSGLPSDRFSAERTGGSVSTLTIQRTQQEDSAVYLCASSRGSQSNYGYTFGSGTRLTVV.

This chain joins TRBV29-1 and TRBJ1-2; D is perhaps TRBD1 (6 bases). This CDR3 has 13 residues. Germline V gene sequence: CDR1 SQVTM, CDR2 ANQGSEA. Trimming stripped 8 bases from V and 8 bases from J, with 21 bases between. The CDR3 bases are TGCAGCTCCCCTACGGGGGGGGCGGGGGGCTACACCTTC. As protein: CSSPTGGAGGYTF.

This chain links TRBV19 with TRBJ1-4; 8 bases are a match to TRBD1. Germline V gene lookup returns CDR1 LNHDA and CDR2 SQIVND (reference sequence). This CDR3 spans 14 amino acids. V was clipped by 4 bases and J by 5 bases; unmatched bases: 3. CDR3: CASSKQGGNEKLFF. The CDR3 coding sequence is TGTGCCAGTAGTAAACAGGGGGGAAATGAAAAACTGTTTTTT.

CDR3 sequence reads: CASTSDSVGSPLHF. CDR3 sequence (DNA): TGTGCCAGTACCTCAGACAGCGTTGGATCACCCCTCCACTTT. V usage is TRBV19 and J usage is TRBJ1-6; tentatively, D is TRBD1 (5 bases). V gave up 7 bases and J gave up 10 bases, with 17 bases separating them. This CDR3 region has 14 residues. The germline gives CDR1 LNHDA, CDR2 SQIVND (reference sequence).

The chain has TRBV9 and TRBJ2-5; 8 bases agree with TRBD1. The CDR3 totals 15 residues. CDR1 and CDR2 from the germline V gene are SGDLS and YYNGEE. The V segment lost 0 bases and the J segment 1 base; nucleotides outside the gene matches: 2. In DNA form, the CDR3 reads TGTGCCAGCAGCGTAGCTACAGGGGGCCAAGAGACCCAGTACTTC. This codes for CASSVATGGQETQYF.

This clone was picked up a small number of times. This chain connects TRBV18 to TRBJ1-6; 8 bases map to TRBD1. J lost 6 bases, V lost 6 bases, and 13 bases had no gene match. The germline gives CDR1 KGHSH, CDR2 LQKENI. CDR3 length: 17 residues. In DNA form, the CDR3 reads TGTGCCAGCTCCCCAACCCTCGGGACAGGCCTTAATTCACCCCTCCACTTT. Translated: CASSPTLGTGLNSPLHF.

This chain connects TRBV6-6 to TRBJ2-3; 9 nucleotides line up with TRBD2. V was clipped by 2 bases and J by 6 bases; unmatched bases: 6. From germline, CDR1 is MNHNY and CDR2 SVGAGI (reference sequence). The CDR3 consists of 15 residues. The CDR3 DNA reads TGTGCCAGCAGTTACGGCGGGGGGGCAGCCGATACGCAGTATTTT. Amino acid sequence: CASSYGGGAADTQYF.

The table lists this clone with a count of one. The V and J genes are TRBV3-1 (or the pseudogene TRBV3-2) and TRBJ1-4; D ambiguous. The germline gives CDR1 LGHDT, CDR2 YNNKEL (reference sequence). The CDR3 spans 17 residues. V was shortened by 3 bases and J by 1 base, with 15 bases between the two germline ends. This CDR3 is CASSQSTIRVTNEKLFF. Here the CDR3 DNA reads TGTGCCAGCAGCCAGAGCACCATTCGGGTAACTAATGAAAAACTGTTTTTT.

The rearrangement links TRBV19 to TRBJ1-3; possible D gene TRBD1, 5 bases. The germline V and J ends were trimmed by 8 bases and 0 bases, with 14 bases remaining between them. CDR1 and CDR2 (germline): LNHDA, SQIVND (reference sequence). The CDR3 consists of 15 residues. The CDR3 here is CASSWGVHSGNTIYF. CDR3 sequence (DNA): TGTGCCAGTTCGTGGGGGGTCCACTCTGGAAACACCATATATTTT.

The genes are TRBV9 and TRBJ1-6; D gene ambiguous. The CDR3 is 16 residues long. Trimming took 0 bases from V and 2 from J, leaving 9 bases between them. Germline loops: CDR1 SGDLS, CDR2 YYNGEE. For the CDR3, the DNA is TGTGCCAGCAGCGTAGGGCCCAATGCCTATAATTCACCCCTCCACTTT. This sequence encodes CASSVGPNAYNSPLHF.

The chain recombines TRBV12-5 with TRBJ2-7; possibly TRBD2 for D (5 bases). The CDR3 covers 15 residues. The V end lost 0 bases, the J end lost 3 bases, and 12 bases lay between the germline ends. The germline gives CDR1 LGHNT, CDR2 FRNRAP. Here the CDR3 reads CASGLVTGVSYEQYV. CDR3 nucleotides: TGTGCTAGTGGTTTGGTAACCGGGGTTAGCTACGAGCAGTACGTC.

In its sample, this clone was seen once. The rearrangement uses TRBV24-1 and TRBJ1-5, with D unresolved. The length of the CDR3 is 14 residues. The V and J ends lost 0 bases and 4 bases respectively, with 6 bases between them. Germline V gives CDR1 KGHDR, CDR2 SFDVKD. The CDR3 coding sequence is TGTGCCACCAGTGATTTGGGGCAGAATCAGCCCCAGCATTTT. Protein sequence: CATSDLGQNQPQHF.

This sequence joins TRBV2 and TRBJ1-6, with D maybe TRBD1 (5 bases). Per germline, CDR1 SNHLY and CDR2 FYNNEI. This CDR3 is built from 13 residues. The germline V and J ends were trimmed by 6 bases and 8 bases, with 11 bases remaining between them. The CDR3 loop is CASSAQGDSPLHF. Here the CDR3 DNA reads TGTGCCAGCAGCGCACAAGGGGATTCACCCCTCCACTTT.

The genes are TRBV7-2 and TRBJ2-1; D is possibly TRBD2 (5 bases). There are 16 residues in the CDR3. Between the trimmed V and J ends, which lost 0 bases and 6 bases, there was a span of 15 bases. The germline V gene encodes CDR1 SGHTA and CDR2 FQGNSA. The CDR3 here is CASSLAFWESPNEQFF. CDR3 coding DNA: TGTGCCAGCAGCTTAGCTTTTTGGGAGTCACCCAATGAGCAGTTCTTC.